The 19 T cell receptor beta chains reported below all come from one sample, sequenced in a study of T cell responses to AZD1222 COVID-19 vaccine. Assay used: immunoSEQ multiplex PCR; TCRdb lists only in-frame clones, some missing. The repertoire consists of about 67,000 clones, with around 84% occurring once and the leading ten covering about 20%. Source: peripheral blood, taken on day 0 of AZD1222 vaccination. These receptor sequences come from an adult in good health.

The chain couples TRBV4-2 to TRBJ2-2; D may be TRBD1 or TRBD2 (5 bases each). The CDR3 has 17 residues. Trimming left V 0 bases short and J 4 bases short, with 15 bases between. Germline V gene lookup returns CDR1 LGHNA and CDR2 YNFKEQ. This chain's CDR3 is CASSQDAGTQGTGELFF. CDR3 in DNA: TGTGCCAGCAGCCAAGATGCCGGGACCCAGGGCACCGGGGAGCTGTTTTTT.

This chain uses TRBV5-6 with TRBJ2-6; D is unresolved. The germline V gene has CDR1 SGHDT and CDR2 YYEEEE. CDR3 size: 17 residues. V shed 1 base and J shed 0 bases, with 11 bases lying between them. The CDR3 DNA reads as TGTGCCAGCAGCTTGTTTGAGCAGATCTCTGGGGCCAACGTCCTGACTTTC. It is translated as CASSLFEQISGANVLTF.

This clone was counted a few times. At one boundary the junction diverges from the germline segment, which might be a read error. The chain links TRBV2 to TRBJ2-1, with a possible D match to TRBD1 (5 bases). CDR3 length: 11 residues. Germline loops: CDR1 SNHLY, CDR2 FYNNEI. The CDR3 DNA reads as TGTGCCAGCACCCAGGGTTTTAGTTCGATCTTC. The encoded protein is CASTQGFSSIF.

The chain is built from TRBV7-2 and TRBJ1-1; weak D call: TRBD1 (5 bases). In germline, CDR1 is SGHTA, CDR2 FQGNSA. The CDR3 contains 13 residues. The ends were cut back, 3 bases at V and 9 bases at J, with 14 bases in the middle. CDR3 sequence (DNA): TGTGCCAGCAGCTTCGGGGGTTTAGGGAAAGCTTTCTTT. Translating it yields CASSFGGLGKAFF.

J is TRBJ2-1 and V is TRBV19; 7 nucleotides align to TRBD1. CDR1 and CDR2 (germline): LNHDA, SQIVND (reference sequence). The CDR3 is 16 amino acids. With V trimmed by 1 base and J by 0 bases, 3 bases remained unmatched. This chain's CDR3 is CASSIAQGYSYNEQFF. The CDR3 DNA is TGTGCCAGTAGTATAGCACAGGGGTACTCCTACAATGAGCAGTTCTTC. The full variable domain, in which reference TRBV19 and TRBJ2-1 provide the parts outside the CDR3, is DGGITQSPKYLFRKEGQNVTLSCEQNLNHDAMYWYRQDPGQGLRLIYYSQIVNDFQKGDIAEGYSVSREKKESFPLTVTSAQKNPTAFYLCASSIAQGYSYNEQFFGPGTRLTVL.

The chain uses TRBV5-8 and TRBJ1-2, with 7 bases matching TRBD1. The germline V gene encodes CDR1 SGHTS and CDR2 YDEGEE. The V and J ends lost 4 bases and 8 bases, in that order; junction bases with no gene match: 5. CDR3 size: 12 residues. In nucleotides, the CDR3 is TGTGCCAGCAGCGGCCCAGGGGGAGGCTACACCTTC. Translated, it gives CASSGPGGGYTF.

The J gene is TRBJ1-5, the V gene TRBV21-1. TRBV21-1 is flagged as a pseudogene. The CDR3 runs to 18 residues. CDR3 sequence: CASSSPPEGQRGGQPQHF. CDR3 DNA sequence: TGTGCCAGCAGCTCCCCCCCGGAGGGACAGCGGGGAGGTCAGCCCCAGCATTTT.

This chain joins TRBV3-1 (or the pseudogene TRBV3-2) and TRBJ1-3; no definite D call. The CDR3 has 11 residues. Per germline, CDR1 LGHDT and CDR2 YNNKEL (reference sequence). Between the trimmed V and J ends, which lost 7 bases and 2 bases, there was a span of 3 bases. The CDR3 region is CASTTGNTIYF. The CDR3 DNA reads TGTGCCAGCACCACTGGAAACACCATATATTTT.

The chain recombines TRBV27 with TRBJ2-1; 8 bases align to TRBD2. After removal of 2 bases from V and 0 bases from J, the junction contained 3 bases not matched to a gene. There are 16 residues in the CDR3. Germline CDR1 MNHEY, CDR2 SMNVEV (reference sequence). Here the CDR3 reads CASSLRGGSSYNEQFF. The CDR3 nucleotides are TGTGCCAGCAGTTTACGCGGGGGGAGCTCCTACAATGAGCAGTTCTTC.

The rearrangement uses TRBV12-3 or TRBV12-4 and TRBJ2-2, with 8 bases that match TRBD1. Germline trimming cut 10 bases from V and 4 bases from J; bases unmatched to any gene: 5. The CDR3 sequence is 13 residues long. Here the CDR3 reads CAIPTGVTGELFF. In DNA, the CDR3 is TGTGCCATCCCGACAGGGGTCACCGGGGAGCTGTTTTTT.

The chain employs TRBV28 and TRBJ2-7; 8 nucleotides line up with TRBD2. Per germline, CDR1 MDHEN and CDR2 SYDVKM. The J segment lost 4 bases and the V segment lost 3 bases, leaving 8 bases of the junction unmatched. The CDR3 is 15 residues long. This CDR3 reads CASSLRIAGRYEQYF. The CDR3 region has the DNA TGTGCCAGCAGTTTGCGGATAGCGGGAAGGTACGAGCAGTACTTC.

The genes are TRBV4-2 and TRBJ1-2, with D possibly matching TRBD1 (5 bases). Trimming took 0 bases from V and 5 from J, leaving 10 bases between them. The CDR3 runs 14 residues. Per the germline V gene, CDR1 is LGHNA and CDR2 is YNFKEQ. In DNA form, the CDR3 reads TGTGCCAGCAGCCAAGATCTGGCAGGGTATGGCTACACCTTC. Amino acid sequence: CASSQDLAGYGYTF.

The chain carries TRBV18 and TRBJ2-2; 11 bases align to TRBD1. The CDR3 is made up of 14 amino acids. Germline V gene lookup returns CDR1 KGHSH and CDR2 LQKENI. V shed 3 bases and J 7 bases; nucleotides not matched to a gene: 1. The CDR3 loop reads CASSPDRGLGELFF. For the CDR3, the DNA is TGTGCCAGCTCACCGGACAGGGGGCTCGGGGAGCTGTTTTTT.

J is TRBJ2-1 and V is TRBV7-2; 8 nucleotides match TRBD1. V shed 4 bases, J shed 9 bases, and the junction held 2 bases outside the gene matches. Germline V gene lookup returns CDR1 SGHTA and CDR2 FQGNSA. The CDR3 loop spans 12 amino acids. The DNA of the CDR3 is TGTGCCAGCAGCTACGGGACAGGTGAGCAGTTCTTC. Its translation is CASSYGTGEQFF.

This clone was seen a single time. The rearrangement links TRBV7-2 to TRBJ2-7; 9 nucleotides align to TRBD1. Germline V lookup: CDR1 SGHTA, CDR2 FQGNSA. V was clipped by 1 base and J by 6 bases; unmatched bases: 13. This CDR3 is 17 amino acids long. CDR3 bases: TGTGCCAGCAGCTTAGAGGCACGGACAGGGGATCCGGGCGAGCAGTACTTC. Translation: CASSLEARTGDPGEQYF.

CDR3 sequence reads: CASSPAGGQETQYF. The CDR3 region has the DNA TGCGCCAGCAGCCCAGCGGGGGGTCAAGAGACCCAGTACTTC. The V gene is TRBV5-1, the J gene TRBJ2-5; 9 bases map to TRBD2. CDR3 length equals 14 residues. Per the germline V gene, CDR1 is SGHRS and CDR2 is YFSETQ. V lost 4 bases and J lost 2; bases outside the gene matches: 3.

This clone was found once. The CDR3 DNA is TGTGCCAGCAGCCTCGGACTAGCGGCCGCCTACGAGCAGTACTTC. Translation: CASSLGLAAAYEQYF. This chain links TRBV7-3 with TRBJ2-7; 10 positions match TRBD2. Germline CDR1 reads SGHTA; CDR2 reads FQGTGA. V was pared by 5 bases and J by 2 bases, with 6 bases of the junction left unmatched. The CDR3 totals 15 residues.

The chain has TRBV19 and TRBJ2-6; no clear D gene. CDR3 length: 13 amino acids. Germline lookup yields CDR1 LNHDA and CDR2 SQIVND (reference sequence). The germline V and J ends were trimmed by 3 bases and 4 bases, with 4 bases remaining between them. CDR3 coding DNA: TGTGCCAGTAGTATTTCCGGGGCCAACGTCCTGACTTTC. Translated: CASSISGANVLTF. The full variable domain, rest sourced from reference TRBV19 and TRBJ2-6, is DGGITQSPKYLFRKEGQNVTLSCEQNLNHDAMYWYRQDPGQGLRLIYYSQIVNDFQKGDIAEGYSVSREKKESFPLTVTSAQKNPTAFYLCASSISGANVLTFGAGSRLTVL.

This chain uses TRBV7-3 with TRBJ2-3, with TRBD1 as a possible D gene (6 bases). The V gene's germline CDR1 is SGHTA and CDR2 FQGTGA. The length of the CDR3 is 16 residues. Trimming shortened V by 3 bases and J by 2 bases, and 15 bases separated the two germline ends. The CDR3 nucleotides are TGTGCCAGCAGCTTTCGTGAGGGGGTCGTCACAGATACGCAGTATTTT. Protein product: CASSFREGVVTDTQYF.